This entry describes one T cell receptor beta chain. Its antigen remains unknown. CDR1 SGHTA and CDR2 FQGTGA come from the germline V gene. Between the trimmed V and J ends, which lost 11 bases and 8 bases, there was a span of 18 bases. This CDR3 contains 13 residues. This record belongs to a study of T cell responses to AZD1222 COVID-19 vaccine. On the study more broadly: Combined were second doses at about 4 or about 12 weeks.

Study-level points and caveats: The study found Spike-specific TCR breadth and depth rose after two AZD1222 doses. Only after the peak T cell response were repertoires sampled.

Here immunoSEQ multiplex PCR was the method, and the copy in TCRdb shows in-frame clones only, minus some. The table includes 130,000 to 150,000 clones, around 91% detected once. This TCR was sampled from an adult in good health. Sample: peripheral blood, taken on day 0 of AZD1222 vaccination. This chain joins TRBV7-3 and TRBJ2-2, with D perhaps matching TRBD1 (5 bases). DNA for the CDR3: TGTGCCTCCTCCCAGGGCCATTCTGGGGAGCTGTTTTTT. This translates into CASSQGHSGELFF.